This T cell receptor beta chain originates from a study of OX40 agonist ivuxolimab in advanced cancers. Study details: An anti-OX40 (CD134) antibody with agonistic activity, ivuxolimab, was administered to patients. At 65% to 90% male, the cohort had a mean age of 60 years, ranging from about 20 to 79. Three partial responders included one hepatocellular carcinoma patient and two cutaneous melanoma patients. General study results and limits: Antigen specificity was not determined for the expanded peripheral T cells.

TCRdb keeps only in-frame clones here, not all; method: immunoSEQ multiplex PCR. The sample holds tens of thousands of clones, 90% seen once. As for this clone: Antigen specificity is unknown.

The source material was CD4+ or CD8+ T cells sorted from blood, sampled in a trial of the OX40 agonist ivuxolimab. This TCR was sampled from an adult with an advanced solid tumor such as melanoma, head and neck, liver or kidney cancer.

CDR3 in amino acids: CASSADGGREKLFF. The CDR3 bases are TGTGCCAGCAGCGCTGACGGGGGGAGGGAAAAACTGTTTTTT. The rearrangement joins TRBV11-2 to TRBJ1-4, with D possibly being TRBD1 (5 bases). The germline V gene encodes CDR1 SGHAT and CDR2 FQNNGV. Deletions cut 5 bases from V and 8 bases from J, with 15 bases between. The CDR3 sequence is 14 residues long.